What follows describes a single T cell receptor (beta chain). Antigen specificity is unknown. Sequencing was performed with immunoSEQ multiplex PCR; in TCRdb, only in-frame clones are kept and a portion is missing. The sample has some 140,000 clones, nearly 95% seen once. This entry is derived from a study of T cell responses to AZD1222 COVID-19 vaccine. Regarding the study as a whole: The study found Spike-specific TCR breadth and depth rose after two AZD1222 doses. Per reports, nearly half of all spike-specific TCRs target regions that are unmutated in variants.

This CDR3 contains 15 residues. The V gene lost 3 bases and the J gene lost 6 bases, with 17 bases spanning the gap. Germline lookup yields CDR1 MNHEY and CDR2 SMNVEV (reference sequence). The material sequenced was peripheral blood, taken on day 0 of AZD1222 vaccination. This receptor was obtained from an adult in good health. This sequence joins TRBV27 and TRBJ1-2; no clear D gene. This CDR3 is CASSLGWAGGNGYTF. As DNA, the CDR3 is TGTGCCAGCAGTTTGGGGTGGGCGGGTGGAAATGGCTACACCTTC.